These T cell receptor beta chains were read from a single sample in a study of shared clonotypes between healthy human individuals. The assay was immunoSEQ multiplex PCR, and TCRdb's table has in-frame clones only and misses some. The repertoire holds approximately 980,000 clones, with 76% as singletons. Sequencing used memory CD4+ T cells sorted from blood. These TCRs come from a man aged 18 to 30 in good health. CDR3s include the opening cysteine and the closing phenylalanine or tryptophan. A D gene is named only where the DNA matches it firmly. Clone size appears in some rows only: once, few, many, or a class for an expanded clone.

clone_size	j_call	cdr3_length	v_call	d_call	cdr3_aa	cdr3_nt
.	TRBJ2-7	13	TRBV11-2	.	CASSLDSTYEQYF	TGTGCCAGCAGCTTGGACAGCACCTACGAGCAGTACTTC
.	TRBJ2-7	13	TRBV7-2	.	CASSKEGGYEQYF	TGTGCCAGCAGCAAAGAGGGCGGGTACGAGCAGTACTTC
few	TRBJ2-7	14	TRBV19	TRBD1	CASSMDRGPYEQYF	TGTGCCAGTAGTATGGACAGGGGGCCCTACGAGCAGTACTTC
.	TRBJ1-4	13	TRBV18	.	CASSPFGDEKLFF	TGTGCCAGCTCACCATTCGGGGATGAAAAACTGTTTTTT
.	TRBJ2-1	16	TRBV5-1	TRBD2	CASSLGGGGPYNEQFF	TGCGCCAGCAGCTTGGGTGGCGGGGGGCCCTACAATGAGCAGTTCTTC
few	TRBJ1-1	14	TRBV2	.	CASSEGRPGTEAFF	TGTGCCAGCAGTGAAGGGAGACCGGGCACTGAAGCTTTCTTT
once	TRBJ1-5	16	TRBV5-8	.	CASSLRGTAVNQPQHF	TGTGCCAGCAGCCTGAGGGGGACTGCGGTCAATCAGCCCCAGCATTTT
.	TRBJ2-5	13	TRBV7-3	.	CASSLVREETQYF	TGTGCCAGCAGCTTAGTTAGGGAAGAGACCCAGTACTTC
.	TRBJ2-3	16	TRBV18	TRBD1	CASSPRGQGNPDTQYF	TGTGCCAGCTCACCACGCGGACAGGGAAACCCAGATACGCAGTATTTT
many	TRBJ1-2	13	TRBV30	.	CAWTRSDNYGYTF	TGTGCCTGGACTAGGTCAGATAACTATGGCTACACCTTC
.	TRBJ2-5	14	TRBV5-1	.	CASSLQGLVETQYF	TGCGCCAGCAGCCTCCAGGGGTTGGTAGAGACCCAGTACTTC
.	TRBJ2-7	14	TRBV6-1	TRBD2	CASSVRAGWHEQYF	TGTGCCAGCAGTGTCAGAGCGGGGTGGCACGAGCAGTACTTC
.	TRBJ2-4	14	TRBV30	TRBD1	CAWSGTGWSNIQYF	TGTGCCTGGAGTGGGACAGGGTGGTCAAACATTCAGTACTTC
.	TRBJ2-7	14	TRBV7-2	TRBD1	CASTPEPGQGAKYF	TGTGCCAGCACGCCCGAACCCGGACAGGGGGCAAAGTACTTC
few	TRBJ1-1	13	TRBV18	.	CASSPYMNTEAFF	TGTGCCAGCTCACCCTATATGAACACTGAAGCTTTCTTT
.	TRBJ2-3	14	TRBV10-3	.	CAISVGQSTDTQYF	TGTGCCATCAGTGTCGGACAGAGCACAGATACGCAGTATTTT
.	TRBJ1-6	14	TRBV30	.	CAWRGQRNNSPLHF	TGTGCCTGGAGAGGACAGCGTAATAATTCACCCCTCCACTTT
.	TRBJ2-7	18	TRBV1	.	CTSSQLTGTGCCYYEQYF	TGCACCAGCAGCCAATTGACCGGGACAGGCTGTTGTTACTACGAGCAGTACTTC
.	TRBJ1-2	15	TRBV6-6	TRBD1	CASSSKQGAGYGYTF	TGTGCCAGCAGTTCCAAACAGGGGGCTGGCTATGGCTACACCTTC
few	TRBJ1-1	15	TRBV25-1	.	CASSDSPGAYTEAFF	TGTGCCAGCAGTGACTCCCCCGGGGCGTACACTGAAGCTTTCTTT
.	TRBJ1-1	12	TRBV28	.	CASSLTRGGAFF	TGTGCCAGCAGTTTAACGCGGGGGGGAGCTTTCTTT
.	TRBJ2-3	11	TRBV28	.	CATLSSATQYF	TGTGCCACACTATCCTCCGCAACGCAGTATTTT
.	TRBJ2-1	12	TRBV9	.	CASSYQDNEQFF	TGTGCCAGCAGCTACCAGGACAATGAGCAGTTCTTC
.	TRBJ1-4	15	TRBV14	.	CASSPRTATNEKLFF	TGTGCCAGCAGCCCGCGGACCGCAACTAATGAAAAACTGTTTTTT
.	TRBJ2-2	13	TRBV2	.	CASLPTGPGELFF	TGTGCCAGCCTCCCCACCGGGCCCGGGGAGCTGTTTTTT
many	TRBJ1-2	13	TRBV18	TRBD1	CASSPDRELGYTF	TGTGCCAGCTCACCGGACAGGGAATTGGGCTACACCTTC
few	TRBJ1-1	13	TRBV29-1	.	CSVGGWGRTEAFF	TGCAGCGTTGGGGGATGGGGCCGCACTGAAGCTTTCTTT
.	TRBJ2-7	17	TRBV5-1	TRBD2	CASSSGYLSSGSFEQYF	TGCGCCAGCAGCTCGGGATACCTATCTAGCGGGAGCTTCGAGCAGTACTTC
.	TRBJ1-1	14	TRBV6-6	.	CASSYGEQNTEAFF	TGTGCCAGCAGTTACGGGGAGCAGAACACTGAAGCTTTCTTT
.	TRBJ2-5	12	TRBV6-1	.	CASSEVGETQYF	TGTGCCAGCAGTGAAGTGGGAGAGACCCAGTACTTC
.	TRBJ2-7	16	TRBV4-3	.	CASSQEAGFGSYEQYF	TGCGCCAGCAGCCAAGAGGCGGGATTCGGCTCCTACGAGCAGTACTTC
.	TRBJ2-7	14	TRBV30	.	CAWSRTASSYEQYF	TGTGCCTGGAGCAGGACGGCCAGCTCCTACGAGCAGTACTTC
.	TRBJ2-5	17	TRBV6-1	TRBD2	CASSESVAGGRGETQYF	TGTGCCAGCAGTGAATCAGTAGCGGGAGGTCGAGGAGAGACCCAGTACTTC
.	TRBJ1-3	12	TRBV30	.	CAWPFSGNTIYF	TGTGCCTGGCCCTTTTCTGGAAACACCATATATTTT
.	TRBJ2-2	16	TRBV6-1	.	CASSDGGRRNTGELFF	TGTGCCAGCAGTGATGGGGGGAGGAGGAACACCGGGGAGCTGTTTTTT
.	TRBJ1-4	18	TRBV28	.	CASTKLGGGSITNEKLFF	TGTGCCAGCACCAAACTGGGAGGGGGTTCTATAACTAATGAAAAACTGTTTTTT
few	TRBJ2-7	16	TRBV25-1	.	CASSEARVLSSYEQYF	TGTGCCAGCAGTGAAGCGAGGGTCCTATCTTCCTACGAGCAGTACTTC
.	TRBJ2-7	13	TRBV10-3	TRBD1	CAISLGTEYEQYF	TGTGCCATCAGCTTGGGGACAGAGTACGAGCAGTACTTC
.	TRBJ1-3	15	TRBV28	.	CASGVIGISGNTIYF	TGTGCCAGCGGCGTAATCGGGATCTCTGGAAACACCATATATTTT
.	TRBJ2-4	12	TRBV6-1	.	CASRRSRNIQYF	TGTGCCAGCAGAAGGTCCCGAAACATTCAGTACTTC
.	TRBJ2-5	16	TRBV27	.	CASSFNPGAYWETQYF	TGTGCCAGCAGTTTCAATCCGGGCGCATATTGGGAGACCCAGTACTTC
once	TRBJ2-1	13	TRBV4-3	TRBD2	CASSQGLAGDQFF	TGCGCCAGCAGCCAAGGGCTAGCGGGAGACCAGTTCTTC
.	TRBJ1-4	12	TRBV4-1	.	CASSLTGEKLFF	TGCGCCAGCAGCCTAACAGGGGAAAAACTGTTTTTT
.	TRBJ1-1	15	TRBV18	.	CASSGLRGQNTEAFF	TGTGCCAGCTCCGGACTGAGAGGGCAGAACACTGAAGCTTTCTTT